The sequence of this T cell receptor beta chain was determined in a study of blood T cells in healthy people across ages. This clonotype was seen more than once but under ten times. Its matching antigen is unknown. A second roughly 6 to 12 cycle PCR used barcoded and J-beta primers. Each TCR beta cDNA got a 12-nucleotide random molecular identifier. TCRdb reprocessed the 5' RACE reads with MiXCR, giving one entry per CDR3 protein. The sample lists 1.5 million to 2 million distinct CDR3 sequences; about 31% were seen once. Germline V gene sequence: CDR1 DFQATT, CDR2 SNEGSKA (reference sequence). The CDR3 sequence is 15 residues long. The V and J ends lost 2 bases and 1 base, in that order; junction bases with no gene match: 6. Study results and caveats: Both naive CD4+ cell counts and diversity were greater in long-lived donors than in aged donors.

The origin of this receptor is a woman aged 25-40 years in good health. Sequences were obtained from blood. The J gene is TRBJ2-7, the V gene TRBV20-1; TRBD1 agrees at 9 bases. CDR3 sequence: CSARSRDRASYEQYF. The CDR3 DNA reads TGCAGTGCTAGATCCCGGGACAGGGCTTCCTACGAGCAGTACTTC.